The 28 T cell receptor beta chains in this list originate from one sample, sequenced in a study of tumor and adjacent non-tumor tissue in lung cancer. The template was RNA from unsorted bulk tissue. TCRbeta libraries were built with three rounds of nested PCR, modified from ARM-PCR. TCRdb independently ran MiXCR on the multiplex PCR reads; one entry per CDR3 protein. The table includes just over 200,000 distinct CDR3 sequences, 70% to 75% detected once. Material: lung tumor tissue. The origin of the receptors is a man in his 60s with non-small cell lung cancer.

This clonotype was counted at least ten times. The chain combines TRBV6-6 with TRBJ1-2; D gene unclear. This CDR3 region has 13 residues. V lost 6 bases, J lost 3 bases, and 11 bases lay in between. Germline CDR1 MNHNY, CDR2 SVGAGI (reference sequence). CDR3 sequence: CASSPQADYGYTF. CDR3 nucleotide sequence: TGTGCCAGCAGCCCCCAGGCTGACTATGGCTACACCTTC.

The chain carries TRBV6-4 and TRBJ2-1; 10 positions agree with TRBD2. The CDR3 contains 15 residues. Germline assignment: CDR1 MRHNA and CDR2 SNTAGT. Unmatched junction bases numbered 7, after V lost 3 bases and J lost 8 bases. The CDR3 DNA reads TGTGCCAGCAGTGAAGCTAGCGGGAGTAGGTATGAGCAGTTCTTC. It yields the protein CASSEASGSRYEQFF.

Comment on this clonotype: A much bigger clone sits one base away, suggesting this may be a read error. The rearrangement uses TRBV29-1 and TRBJ2-3, with D maybe TRBD1 (6 bases). The CDR3 length is 14 residues. The germline gives CDR1 SQVTM, CDR2 ANQGSEA. Trimming took 8 bases from V and 6 from J, leaving 21 bases between them. The CDR3: CSSRRTVRSDTQYF. The CDR3 DNA is TGCAGCTCTCGGAGGACAGTCCGGTCGGATACGCAGTATTTT.

The chain carries TRBV20-1 and TRBJ2-7; no clear D gene. The germline CDR1 and CDR2 sequences are DFQATT and SNEGSKA (reference sequence). The CDR3 has 16 residues. Trimming removed 2 bases at V and 4 bases at J, with 21 bases between. CDR3 protein: CSARNLTAQDEYEQYF. Written as DNA, the CDR3 is TGCAGTGCTAGAAACCTCACGGCTCAAGATGAGTACGAGCAGTACTTC.

This clonotype was detected ten times or more. The V and J genes are TRBV6-8 and TRBJ2-7; 9 bases are shared with TRBD1. The V segment lost 7 bases and the J segment 3 bases; nucleotides outside the gene matches: 7. Germline CDR1 MNHGY, CDR2 SAAAGT. CDR3 length: 14 amino acids. The CDR3 nucleotides are TGTGCCAGCACCCCGAGGGACAGGGTCTACGAGCAGTACTTC. Amino acid sequence: CASTPRDRVYEQYF.

Only one count was recorded for this clonotype. This rearrangement joins TRBV11-2 to TRBJ2-1; D not resolved. Germline assignment: CDR1 SGHAT and CDR2 FQNNGV. The CDR3 has 11 amino acids. Trimming removed 9 bases from V and 10 bases from J, with 13 bases in between. This chain's CDR3 is CASSTTPEQFF. The CDR3 DNA is TGTGCCAGTAGTACTACTCCCGAGCAGTTCTTC.

In the case of this clonotype: A clone one base away is much larger, so this may be a read error. The chain couples TRBV6-5 to TRBJ1-2, with a weak D call TRBD1 (5 bases). This CDR3 has 13 amino acids. CDR1 is MNHEY and CDR2 is SVGAGI in the germline V gene. As DNA, the CDR3 is TGTGCGAGGAGTGGGGCGATGTCATATGGCTACACCTTC. This encodes CARSGAMSYGYTF.

This clonotype was detected ten times or more. The gene calls are TRBV6-1 and TRBJ2-4; D is unclear. CDR3 length: 13 residues. V lost 5 bases, J lost 9 bases, and 14 bases lay in between. The V gene's germline CDR1 is MNHNS and CDR2 SASEGT. The CDR3 sequence is CASSSSYESIQYF. In DNA form, the CDR3 reads TGTGCCAGCAGTAGCTCCTACGAGAGCATTCAGTACTTC.

Turning to this clonotype: As the CDR3 is not closed by the conserved phenylalanine or tryptophan, this likely results from a read error. CDR3 sequence reads: CASSLWEGFGKNIQYL. The CDR3 nucleotides read TGTGCCAGCAGTTTATGGGAAGGCTTTGGCAAAAACATTCAGTACTTA. The V gene is TRBV28, the J gene TRBJ2-4; D gene unclear. The germline V gene encodes CDR1 MDHEN and CDR2 SYDVKM. The CDR3 runs 16 residues. Trimming pared 0 bases from V and 3 bases from J, leaving 12 bases between.

In the case of this clonotype: A read error is possible here, since a much larger clone lies one base away. This chain connects TRBV4-3 to TRBJ2-7; 15 bases are a match to TRBD2. The CDR3 extends over 18 amino acids. The V gene end was trimmed by 1 base and the J gene end by 7 bases; junction bases not matched to a gene: 11. The germline V gene has CDR1 LGHNA and CDR2 YSLEER. The CDR3 DNA reads TGCGCCAGCAGCCAAGTATATTGGACTAGCGGGAGGGATCAGGAGCAGTACTTC. Translating gives CASSQVYWTSGRDQEQYF.

The V gene is TRBV29-1, the J gene TRBJ2-3; D may be TRBD1 or TRBD2 (6 bases each). Germline V gives CDR1 SQVTM, CDR2 ANQGSEA. The CDR3 sequence is 11 residues long. The V and J ends lost 5 bases and 8 bases respectively, with 11 bases between them. This CDR3 reads CSVWGAGTQYF. For the CDR3, the DNA is TGCAGCGTTTGGGGGGCAGGTACGCAGTATTTT.

V usage is TRBV5-6 and J usage is TRBJ1-6, with D unclear. V lost 0 bases and J 7 bases, leaving 8 bases between the germline ends. The germline V gene encodes CDR1 SGHDT and CDR2 YYEEEE. The CDR3 is made up of 14 amino acids. Here the CDR3 reads CASSLGQYNSPLHF. CDR3 nucleotides: TGTGCCAGCAGCTTGGGGCAGTACAATTCACCCCTCCACTTT.

This clonotype showed up many times. This rearrangement joins TRBV6-1 to TRBJ1-1; D call uncertain. Germline V gene lookup returns CDR1 MNHNS and CDR2 SASEGT. V dropped 2 bases and J dropped 4 bases, with 8 bases sitting between them. This CDR3 has 13 residues. DNA of the CDR3: TGTGCCAGCAGTGAAAACGGAGGCACTGAAGCTTTCTTT. Amino acids: CASSENGGTEAFF.

The chain employs TRBV6-6 and TRBJ1-5; D is possibly TRBD1 (5 bases). This CDR3 comprises 20 residues. The germline gives CDR1 MNHNY, CDR2 SVGAGI (reference sequence). The V end lost 0 bases, the J end lost 2 bases, and 23 bases lay between the germline ends. CDR3 bases: TGTGCCAGCAGTTACTCGGTGACAGTAAGAACCAGCTGTCGCAATCAGCCCCAGCATTTT. As protein: CASSYSVTVRTSCRNQPQHF.

On this clonotype: A much bigger clone sits one base away, suggesting this may be a read error. This chain links TRBV4-1 with TRBJ2-7; 7 bases align to TRBD2. The CDR3 spans 15 residues. Per germline, CDR1 MGHRA and CDR2 YSYEKL. The CDR3, as DNA: TGCGCCAGCATCCAAAGGCTGGGAGGGAGCTACGAGCAGTACTTC. Translating gives CASIQRLGGSYEQYF.

In regard to this clonotype: At one boundary the junction diverges from the germline segment, which might be a read error. This rearrangement joins TRBV11-3 to TRBJ1-4; D remains unclear. Looked up from germline, CDR1 is SGHNT and CDR2 is YENEEA. The CDR3 totals 17 residues. The CDR3 sequence is CANSISKWGNGREKLFF. The CDR3 DNA reads as TGTGCCAACAGCATCTCTAAGTGGGGAAACGGACGGGAAAAACTGTTTTTT.

This clonotype has at least ten counts. V and J are TRBV29-1 and TRBJ2-7; 7 nucleotides match TRBD2. CDR3 length: 13 residues. Germline V lookup: CDR1 SQVTM, CDR2 ANQGSEA. Trimming at V came to 1 base and at J to 6 bases, leaving 6 bases not matched to a gene. CDR3 nucleotide sequence: TGCAGCGTTGAAGCGGCGGGGGAACTCGAGCAGTACTTC. This gives the protein CSVEAAGELEQYF.

Notes on this clonotype: Since a much larger clone is just one base distant, this may be a read error. This chain connects TRBV12-3 or TRBV12-4 to TRBJ1-1; D gene ambiguous. Trimming pared 3 bases from V and 4 bases from J, leaving 12 bases between. The CDR3 has 14 residues. As DNA, the CDR3 is TGTGCCAGCAGTTTCTCCGAGAGGCGCACTGAAGCTTTCTTT. Residues: CASSFSERRTEAFF.

Remarks on this clonotype: One junction end disagrees with the germline gene, perhaps due to a read error. The chain recombines TRBV4-1 with TRBJ2-6; 11 nucleotides align to TRBD1. The CDR3 has 18 amino acids. The germline V gene encodes CDR1 MGHRA and CDR2 YSYEKL. The CDR3 protein is CASSQDSGQGVGANILTF. The DNA for the CDR3 is TGCGCCAGCAGCCAAGATTCGGGACAGGGGGTTGGGGCCAACATCCTGACTTTC.

This rearrangement joins TRBV6-5 to TRBJ2-7; possibly TRBD1 or TRBD2 for D (5 bases each). This CDR3 has 15 amino acids. Germline CDR1 is MNHEY and CDR2 is SVGAGI. Trimming pared 8 bases from V and 4 bases from J, leaving 21 bases between. The CDR3 loop reads CASGNGGVTSYEQYF. CDR3 bases: TGTGCCAGCGGCAATGGGGGAGTCACCAGTTACGAGCAGTACTTC.

This clonotype appeared many times. V usage is TRBV29-1 and J usage is TRBJ1-1; the D is unclear. This CDR3 comprises 12 residues. The ends were cut back, 3 bases at V and 3 bases at J, with 8 bases in the middle. Germline V CDR1 and CDR2: SQVTM, ANQGSEA. DNA for the CDR3: TGCAGCGTTGAGGTCGGCGACACTGAAGCTTTCTTT. Protein sequence: CSVEVGDTEAFF.

Notes on this clonotype: Given a much more abundant clone one base away, this may be a read error. The J gene is TRBJ1-4, the V gene TRBV12-3 or TRBV12-4; tentatively, D is TRBD1 (5 bases). The CDR3 runs to 13 residues. V was cut by 5 bases and J by 9 bases, with 13 bases left in between. As DNA, the CDR3 is TGTGCCAGCAGTCCAGGGTACGGCAAAAAACTGTTTTTT. It translates to CASSPGYGKKLFF.

With respect to this clonotype: A much larger clone differs by one base, so this may be a read error. The chain has TRBV5-5 and TRBJ1-1; D perhaps matches TRBD1 (6 bases). Germline loops: CDR1 SGHKS, CDR2 YYEKEE (reference sequence). The CDR3 has 15 amino acids. V was clipped by 4 bases and J by 6 bases, with 19 bases between them. CDR3 bases: TGTGCCAGCAGCCCGCCCCCCGGGGGCCAGCCTGAAGCTTTCTTT. Translation: CASSPPPGGQPEAFF.

A word on this clonotype: This could be a read error, since a much larger clone is one nucleotide away. The rearrangement uses TRBV13 and TRBJ2-3; D gene unclear. Looked up from germline, CDR1 is PRHDT and CDR2 is FYEKMQ (reference sequence). The CDR3 runs to 10 residues. V gave up 10 bases and J gave up 6 bases, with 8 bases separating them. CDR3 DNA: TGTGCCAACCTTTGTGATACGCAGTATTTT. As protein: CANLCDTQYF.

In the case of this clonotype: A much bigger clone sits one base away, suggesting this may be a read error. V is TRBV20-1 and J is TRBJ1-5; TRBD1 is a possible D gene (5 bases). The CDR3 is made up of 18 amino acids. V was shortened by 5 bases and J by 1 base, with 24 bases between the two germline ends. The germline V gene has CDR1 DFQATT and CDR2 SNEGSKA (reference sequence). DNA of the CDR3: TGCAGTGCTCCCGGCCGGAGTACAGGCGGGCGGAGCAATCAGCCCCAGCATTTT. Translating gives CSAPGRSTGGRSNQPQHF.

Remarks on this clonotype: Because the CDR3 is missing its conserved closing phenylalanine or tryptophan, this is likely a read error. This chain uses TRBV6-2 or TRBV6-3 with TRBJ2-5, with D unresolved. Germline lookup yields CDR1 MNHEY and CDR2 SVGEGT. This CDR3 has 13 residues. The CDR3 loop is CASSYSPEETQYL. CDR3 DNA sequence: TGTGCCAGCAGTTACTCACCAGAAGAGACTCAGTACTTA.

As to this clonotype: The missing conserved phenylalanine or tryptophan at the end of this CDR3 makes a read error likely. The V call is TRBV20-1, the J call TRBJ2-7; D is undetermined. From germline, CDR1 is DFQATT and CDR2 SNEGSKA (reference sequence). The CDR3 consists of 16 residues. Trimming pared 0 bases from V and 1 base from J, leaving 16 bases between. CDR3 residues: CSARDSSSRSSYEQYL. The CDR3 region has the DNA TGCAGTGCTAGAGACTCGAGTAGCAGGAGTTCCTACGAGCAGTACTTA.

This clonotype has ten or more counts. The V call is TRBV29-1, the J call TRBJ2-3; the D is unclear. V lost 5 bases, J lost 0 bases, and 9 bases lay in between. The CDR3 covers 13 residues. Germline loops: CDR1 SQVTM, CDR2 ANQGSEA. The chain's CDR3 is CSVHPQSTDTQYF. CDR3 DNA sequence: TGCAGCGTTCATCCACAGAGCACAGATACGCAGTATTTT.